These 10 T cell receptor beta chains came from one sample sequenced in a study of CXCR3-negative and CXCR3-positive naive CD8 T cells. Study results and limitations: CXCR3-negative naive cells had less hydrophobic TRB CDR3s than did CXCR3-positive naive cells.

The antigens for these receptors are not known. UMI labels and 5' RACE were used to prepare the TRB cDNA libraries. For each CDR3 protein, TCRdb gives one entry from its re-call of the 5' RACE reads, without DNA. This sample's table reports 75,000 to 100,000 distinct CDR3 sequences. The sequenced material came from naive CXCR3+ CD8+ T cells from blood. Subset of the sample: CD45RO-CCR7+CD27+CD95- naive CD8+ T cells expressing CXCR3 (TNR3+). These receptors were taken from a human donor in good health. Some clones in this sample may be carry-over from other donors' samples.

The rearrangement joins TRBV7-9 to TRBJ1-2; lacking DNA, the TRBD1 call made by TCRdb goes unchecked. This CDR3 contains 15 residues. Germline CDR1 and CDR2: SEHNR and FQNEAQ (reference sequence). CDR3 in amino acids: CASSLGSRGTYGYTF.

The V call is TRBV7-8, the J call TRBJ1-3; there is no DNA to check the TCRdb D call of TRBD1. CDR3 length equals 15 residues. Germline CDR1 is SGHVS and CDR2 is FQNEAQ. CDR3 amino acids: CASSWDRALRGTIYF.

The chain has TRBV3-1 and TRBJ1-1; TCRdb picks TRBD1, but there is no DNA to check that call. The CDR3 spans 16 residues. CDR1 and CDR2 from the germline V gene are LGHDT and YNNKEL (reference sequence). This CDR3 is CASSQGAGTEDTEAFF.

The chain couples TRBV3-2 to TRBJ2-3; TCRdb proposes TRBD1, but this gene call is untestable without DNA. TRBV3-2 is given as a pseudogene. The CDR3 runs to 17 residues. CDR3 sequence: CASSQLRGASCGDTQYF.

V is TRBV6-6 and J is TRBJ2-3. The germline V gene has CDR1 MNHNY and CDR2 SVGAGI (reference sequence). This CDR3 comprises 15 residues. The CDR3 reads CASSPSMGGTDTQYF.

This chain uses TRBV15 with TRBJ2-3; the TCRdb call, TRBD1, lacks DNA for checking. Germline V lookup: CDR1 LNHNV, CDR2 YYDKDF (reference sequence). This CDR3 contains 15 residues. The CDR3 loop is CATSMDRGSTDTQYF.

Here the CDR3 reads CASSQAAAGQETQYF. V is TRBV28 and J is TRBJ2-5; TCRdb lists TRBD2, though no DNA is available to test this call. This CDR3 is built from 15 residues. Germline V CDR1 and CDR2: MDHEN, SYDVKM.

The J gene is TRBJ2-1, the V gene TRBV12-3 or TRBV12-4; the TRBD2 assignment by TCRdb is unverifiable without DNA. The CDR3 is 21 amino acids. CDR3 protein: CASSFRFPTSGGSSSYNEQFF.

The CDR3 reads CASSQVWQGAYEQYF. The chain combines TRBV4-3 with TRBJ2-7; the D call of TRBD1 rests on TCRdb alone, since no DNA is present to check it. This CDR3 is 15 amino acids long. Germline V gene sequence: CDR1 LGHNA, CDR2 YSLEER.

V usage is TRBV12-3 or TRBV12-4 and J usage is TRBJ2-3; with no DNA, the TCRdb D assignment of TRBD2 cannot be verified. The CDR3 totals 16 residues. The CDR3 sequence is CASSLGAGVSGDTQYF.